The sequence of this TCR beta chain was determined in a study of blood T cell repertoires in COVID-19. Background on the study: The study drew acute and convalescent COVID-19 samples from the United States, Italy and Spain. PBMCs, B-cell-depleted T cells, or T cells were the source of the cDNA or gDNA that made up the material.

The CDR3 is 12 amino acids. V was clipped by 7 bases and J by 8 bases; unmatched bases: 7. The germline V gene encodes CDR1 MDHEN and CDR2 SYDVKM. The repertoire was sequenced with immunoSEQ multiplex PCR; TCRdb's copy has only in-frame clones and lacks some. The sample has over 200,000 clones; about 90% are singletons. This TCR was recovered from a man aged 18 to 35 with active or convalescent COVID-19. This chain joins TRBV28 and TRBJ1-2; 7 nucleotides agree with TRBD1. Sequences were obtained from peripheral blood. CDR3 sequence (DNA): TGTGCCAGCACCGTTGGGACAGAGGGCTACACCTTC. Translation: CASTVGTEGYTF.